This T cell receptor beta chain was recorded in a study of naive and memory T cell subsets. The V gene's germline CDR1 is MGHRA and CDR2 YSYEKL. The length of the CDR3 is 14 residues. The V and J ends lost 1 base and 1 base respectively, with 7 bases between them. This clonotype was observed at least ten times. An equimolar mix of two oligonucleotides served as the beta constant-region primer for TRBC1 and TRBC2. One entry per CDR3 protein, called by TCRdb with MiXCR from the UMI-ligation and nested PCR reads. The data hold tens of thousands of distinct CDR3 sequences, with about 6.5% observed a single time.

Source material: central memory CD4+ T cells from blood. The sequence came from a human donor in good health. This rearrangement joins TRBV4-1 to TRBJ1-1, with no clear D. The CDR3 here is CASSQVFSNTEAFF. The CDR3 DNA follows: TGCGCCAGCAGCCAAGTTTTTTCGAACACTGAAGCTTTCTTT.